Following are 27 T cell receptor beta chains from one sample sequenced in a study of blood T cell repertoires in COVID-19. Here immunoSEQ multiplex PCR was the method, and the copy in TCRdb shows in-frame clones only, minus some. Of 200,000 to 250,000 clones in the sample, approximately 82% are singletons; the top ten hold 3.4%. Sequenced material: peripheral blood. The receptors shown here come from a woman younger than 30 with acute or convalescent COVID-19.

This clone showed up just a few times. The chain combines TRBV6-2 or TRBV6-3 with TRBJ1-5; D gene uncertain. V was pared by 0 bases and J by 2 bases, with 8 bases between. CDR3 length: 15 amino acids. CDR1 and CDR2 from the germline V gene are MNHEY and SVGEGT. CDR3 coding DNA: TGTGCCAGCAGTTACTCATGGGGAGGCAATCAGCCCCAGCATTTT. This encodes CASSYSWGGNQPQHF.

The chain combines TRBV28 with TRBJ1-2; 10 nucleotides match TRBD1. Germline-derived CDR1 and CDR2 are MDHEN and SYDVKM. Losses at the gene ends were 7 bases for V and 3 bases for J; bases not matched to a gene: 11. The CDR3 sequence is 16 residues long. The CDR3 here is CASTPAGTGAYYGYTF. CDR3 coding DNA: TGTGCCAGCACCCCGGCCGGGACAGGGGCCTACTATGGCTACACCTTC.

J is TRBJ2-1 and V is TRBV10-3; 9 bases are a match to TRBD2. V was pared by 3 bases and J by 3 bases, with 15 bases of the junction left unmatched. CDR3 length equals 19 residues. The germline V gene has CDR1 ENHRY and CDR2 SYGVKD. CDR3 sequence (DNA): TGTGCCATCAGTGAAACCCGGCTAGCGGGACAGACTCTCTACAATGAGCAGTTCTTC. Its protein product is CAISETRLAGQTLYNEQFF.

The V gene is TRBV3-1 (or the pseudogene TRBV3-2), the J gene TRBJ1-3, with D possibly being TRBD1 (5 bases). Germline V lookup: CDR1 LGHDT, CDR2 YNNKEL (reference sequence). There are 14 residues in the CDR3. The ends were cut back, 3 bases at V and 4 bases at J, with 10 bases in the middle. The CDR3, as DNA: TGTGCCAGCAGCCATCCAGGGTTAGGAAACACCATATATTTT. Its protein is CASSHPGLGNTIYF.

This sequence joins TRBV10-3 and TRBJ2-3; TRBD1 agrees at 10 bases. The germline V gene encodes CDR1 ENHRY and CDR2 SYGVKD. This CDR3 comprises 19 residues. J was trimmed by 2 bases and V by 7 bases; bases with no gene match: 18. CDR3 loop: CAINSPRDRGLKITDTQYF. CDR3 coding DNA: TGTGCCATCAACTCCCCCCGGGACAGGGGCCTGAAAATCACAGATACGCAGTATTTT.

The chain is built from TRBV13 and TRBJ1-2; D gene ambiguous. The V and J ends lost 3 bases and 2 bases respectively, with 13 bases between them. Germline V gives CDR1 PRHDT, CDR2 FYEKMQ (reference sequence). CDR3 size: 15 residues. The CDR3 protein is CASSFMAGRNYGYTF. CDR3 coding DNA: TGTGCCAGCAGCTTCATGGCCGGGAGAAACTATGGCTACACCTTC.

V gene TRBV5-1 combines with J gene TRBJ2-5; 14 nucleotides align to TRBD2. V dropped 3 bases and J dropped 4; count of bases not matched to a gene: 14. CDR3 length: 19 amino acids. Germline CDR1 reads SGHRS; CDR2 reads YFSETQ. CDR3 nucleotides: TGCGCCAGCAGCTCGAGTAGACAGGGGACTAGCGGGAGAGGAGAGACCCAGTACTTC. Translation: CASSSSRQGTSGRGETQYF.

V and J are TRBV11-3 and TRBJ2-1; D is unclear. This CDR3 spans 12 amino acids. V shed 1 base and J shed 10 bases, with 8 bases lying between them. Per germline, CDR1 SGHNT and CDR2 YENEEA. Written as DNA, the CDR3 is TGTGCCAGCAGCTTAGGGCGAGCGGAGCAGTTCTTC. Protein: CASSLGRAEQFF.

The V and J genes are TRBV5-8 and TRBJ2-1, with TRBD1 identical over 7 bases. This CDR3 has 16 amino acids. Germline assignment: CDR1 SGHTS and CDR2 YDEGEE. Trimming cost V 0 bases and J 6 bases; bases outside gene matches: 9. The CDR3 nucleotides are TGTGCCAGCAGCTTGGGGACAGGTGGACCCTCCAATGAGCAGTTCTTC. Protein sequence: CASSLGTGGPSNEQFF.

V gene TRBV7-9 combines with J gene TRBJ2-2, with D uncertain. Germline V lookup: CDR1 SEHNR, CDR2 FQNEAQ (reference sequence). Trimming left V 11 bases short and J 1 base short, with 8 bases between. This CDR3 has 12 amino acids. The CDR3 loop is CASTGNTGELFF. CDR3 nucleotide sequence: TGTGCCTCAACGGGGAACACCGGGGAGCTGTTTTTT.

CDR3 nucleotides: TGCGCCAGCAGCATACAGGGAAACCAAGAGACCCAGTACTTC. Its translation: CASSIQGNQETQYF. The chain recombines TRBV5-1 with TRBJ2-5; tentatively, D is TRBD1 (6 bases). Germline lookup yields CDR1 SGHRS and CDR2 YFSETQ. V lost 4 bases and J 0 bases, leaving 10 bases between the germline ends. The CDR3 extends over 14 amino acids.

This clone was counted between two and nine times. V gene TRBV7-8 combines with J gene TRBJ1-1; 8 bases fit TRBD1. Germline V gene data show CDR1 as SGHVS and CDR2 as FQNEAQ. CDR3 length: 17 residues. V gave up 5 bases and J gave up 0 bases; unmatched junction bases: 11. Here the CDR3 reads CASSTPGGQGLNTEAFF. In DNA, the CDR3 is TGTGCCAGCAGCACCCCCGGAGGACAGGGACTGAACACTGAAGCTTTCTTT. Looking up the rest from reference TRBV7-8 and TRBJ1-1 gives the full variable domain: GAGVSQSPRYKVAKRGQDVALRCDPISGHVSLFWYQQALGQGPEFLTYFQNEAQLDKSGLPSDRFFAERPEGSVSTLKIQRTQQEDSAVYLCASSTPGGQGLNTEAFFGQGTRLTVV.

The chain recombines TRBV7-9 with TRBJ1-1; D perhaps matches TRBD1 (5 bases). There are 15 residues in the CDR3. Germline loops: CDR1 SEHNR, CDR2 FQNEAQ (reference sequence). Between the trimmed V and J ends, which lost 3 bases and 7 bases, there was a span of 18 bases. Here the CDR3 DNA reads TGTGCCAGCAGCTTCTATGATGGGATAACAGGTGAAGCTTTCTTT. This sequence encodes CASSFYDGITGEAFF.

The rearrangement joins TRBV19 to TRBJ1-2; D is possibly TRBD1 (6 bases). The CDR3 is 15 residues long. V lost 8 bases and J 0 bases, leaving 16 bases between the germline ends. Germline V gene sequence: CDR1 LNHDA, CDR2 SQIVND (reference sequence). The CDR3 spells CASRPARTANYGYTF. CDR3 sequence (DNA): TGTGCCAGTCGACCTGCCCGGACAGCTAACTATGGCTACACCTTC. The complete variable domain, with remaining parts taken from reference TRBV19 and TRBJ1-2, reads DGGITQSPKYLFRKEGQNVTLSCEQNLNHDAMYWYRQDPGQGLRLIYYSQIVNDFQKGDIAEGYSVSREKKESFPLTVTSAQKNPTAFYLCASRPARTANYGYTFGSGTRLTVV.

The chain combines TRBV5-1 with TRBJ2-3, with 8 bases that match TRBD2. Losses at the gene ends were 3 bases for V and 2 bases for J; bases not matched to a gene: 8. This CDR3 region has 16 residues. Germline loops: CDR1 SGHRS, CDR2 YFSETQ. CDR3 in amino acids: CASSYGTSSFTDTQYF. The CDR3 DNA follows: TGCGCCAGCAGCTACGGGACTAGTTCGTTCACAGATACGCAGTATTTT. Looking up the rest from reference TRBV5-1 and TRBJ2-3 gives the full variable domain: KAGVTQTPRYLIKTRGQQVTLSCSPISGHRSVSWYQQTPGQGLQFLFEYFSETQRNKGNFPGRFSGRQFSNSRSEMNVSTLELGDSALYLCASSYGTSSFTDTQYFGPGTRLTVL.

The chain has TRBV14 and TRBJ2-7; D is perhaps TRBD1 (5 bases). The CDR3 is 15 residues long. The germline CDR1 and CDR2 sequences are SGHDN and FVKESK. V dropped 0 bases and J dropped 3 bases, with 12 bases sitting between them. The CDR3 DNA sequence: TGTGCCAGCAGCCAAGATGGTCAGGGTCGCTACGAGCAGTACTTC. This translates into CASSQDGQGRYEQYF.

The chain carries TRBV27 and TRBJ1-2; 8 bases match TRBD1. This CDR3 contains 13 residues. V was pared by 6 bases and J by 7 bases, with 7 bases of the junction left unmatched. The germline V gene has CDR1 MNHEY and CDR2 SMNVEV (reference sequence). CDR3 sequence reads: CASRTGGYSGYTF. CDR3 DNA sequence: TGTGCCAGCAGAACAGGGGGATACTCTGGCTACACCTTC.

This chain connects TRBV3-1 (or the pseudogene TRBV3-2) to TRBJ2-3, with a weak D call TRBD2 (5 bases). CDR1 LGHDT and CDR2 YNNKEL come from the germline V gene (reference sequence). V was trimmed by 0 bases and J by 2 bases, leaving 9 bases between them. There are 15 residues in the CDR3. This chain's CDR3 is CASSQDVGDTDTQYF. CDR3 bases: TGTGCCAGCAGCCAAGATGTGGGAGACACAGATACGCAGTATTTT.

This chain's CDR3 is CASSLGRGRFF. The CDR3 nucleotides are TGCGCCAGCAGCTTGGGAAGGGGCAGGTTCTTC. This chain joins TRBV5-1 and TRBJ2-1, with D tentatively TRBD1 (5 bases). Germline-derived CDR1 and CDR2 are SGHRS and YFSETQ. The V end was cut by 0 bases, the J end by 15 bases, with 10 bases between. The CDR3 is made up of 11 amino acids.

The CDR3, as DNA: TGTGCCAGCACCACAGGGGGCTATGGCTACACCTTC. Translation: CASTTGGYGYTF. The rearrangement links TRBV27 to TRBJ1-2, with TRBD1 matching over 8 bases. CDR1 and CDR2 from the germline V gene are MNHEY and SMNVEV (reference sequence). This CDR3 is built from 12 residues. The V gene end was trimmed by 7 bases and the J gene end by 4 bases; junction bases not matched to a gene: 2.

The rearrangement joins TRBV19 to TRBJ1-1; D is uncertain. V was shortened by 2 bases and J by 3 bases, with 13 bases between the two germline ends. CDR1 is LNHDA, CDR2 SQIVND, per germline (reference sequence). This CDR3 contains 15 residues. The CDR3 DNA is TGTGCCAGTAGTATATTGCAGACTCGGCACACTGAAGCTTTCTTT. Translated: CASSILQTRHTEAFF.

This chain joins TRBV24-1 and TRBJ2-3, with 7 bases aligning to TRBD2. This CDR3 spans 16 amino acids. The V gene end was trimmed by 4 bases and the J gene end by 5 bases; junction bases not matched to a gene: 11. CDR1 is KGHDR, CDR2 SFDVKD, per germline. CDR3 sequence reads: CATSDPSGGSQDTQYF. In DNA form, the CDR3 reads TGTGCCACCAGTGACCCCTCGGGCGGGAGCCAAGATACGCAGTATTTT.

The count of this clone is one. This chain joins TRBV9 and TRBJ2-3; 12 bases match TRBD2. The V and J ends lost 2 bases and 5 bases, in that order; junction bases with no gene match: 6. CDR3 length: 16 amino acids. Per the germline V gene, CDR1 is SGDLS and CDR2 is YYNGEE. The CDR3 bases are TGTGCCAGCAGCGTCACTAGCGGGGGGCCCGGAGATACGCAGTATTTT. Translated: CASSVTSGGPGDTQYF.

The chain employs TRBV19 and TRBJ2-7; the match to TRBD1 covers 8 bases. V lost 4 bases and J lost 5; bases outside the gene matches: 13. In germline, CDR1 is LNHDA, CDR2 SQIVND (reference sequence). The CDR3 contains 16 residues. In DNA, the CDR3 is TGTGCCAGTAGTACCGTTAGGACAGGGCGCGTGGACGAGCAGTACTTC. Translated, it gives CASSTVRTGRVDEQYF.

This chain joins TRBV7-8 and TRBJ1-5; no reliable D call. The germline V gene encodes CDR1 SGHVS and CDR2 FQNEAQ. The CDR3 covers 17 residues. V lost 0 bases, J lost 4 bases, and 16 bases lay in between. This CDR3 reads CASSLALTNRRNQPQHF. The DNA for the CDR3 is TGTGCCAGCAGCTTAGCGCTAACGAATAGGAGAAATCAGCCCCAGCATTTT.

In its sample, this clone was seen once. This chain joins TRBV10-1 and TRBJ2-1; tentatively, D is TRBD2 (5 bases). This CDR3 region has 17 residues. Germline lookup yields CDR1 WNHNN and CDR2 SYGVQD (reference sequence). Trimming took off 0 bases at V and 4 bases at J, with 16 bases between the two ends. For the CDR3, the DNA is TGCGCCAGCAGTGAGTCGATTGGGAGCGGCCCATACAATGAGCAGTTCTTC. Its translation: CASSESIGSGPYNEQFF.

The gene calls are TRBV10-3 and TRBJ1-1; 7 positions agree with TRBD1. The CDR3 is 16 amino acids. Germline loops: CDR1 ENHRY, CDR2 SYGVKD. Trimming cost V 4 bases and J 0 bases; bases outside gene matches: 8. The CDR3 spells CAISGDSNPMNTEAFF. The CDR3 region has the DNA TGTGCCATCAGTGGGGACAGTAACCCAATGAACACTGAAGCTTTCTTT.